The present TCR beta chain was sequenced within a study of blood T cell repertoires in COVID-19. Study-level information: T cells, B-cell-depleted T cells, or PBMCs provided the cDNA or gDNA that served as material.

Assay used: immunoSEQ multiplex PCR; TCRdb lists only in-frame clones, some missing. The table includes about 210,000 clones, around 81% detected once. This CDR3 has 12 residues. V lost 4 bases and J 2 bases, leaving 6 bases between the germline ends. Per germline, CDR1 MDHEN and CDR2 SYDVKM. This clone appeared a few times. Sequencing was done on a sample of PBMCs or T cells enriched from blood (not recorded which). The sequence was obtained from a man aged 25-45 years with acute COVID-19. This chain uses TRBV28 with TRBJ2-7, with D unclear. CDR3 nucleotides: TGTGCCAGCAGTTACAGTCCCTACGAGCAGTACTTC. Its protein product is CASSYSPYEQYF.